The present T cell receptor beta chain was sequenced within a study of cytomegalovirus exposure and HLA in healthy donors. PCR was performed using 60 Vbeta and 13 Jbeta primers. Original processing notes: In a later analysis, 75 million to 95 million unique TCR beta chains included roughly 11 million shared by two or more donors. Here immunoSEQ multiplex PCR was the method, and the copy in TCRdb shows in-frame clones only, minus some. V, J and clone size are taken as reported in that table, and D and trimming were inferred from the DNA itself. Altogether 150,000 or so clones are present, around 72% being singletons, with the ten largest covering roughly 7.1%. From germline, CDR1 is SGHRS and CDR2 YFSETQ. J lost 5 bases, V lost 4 bases, and 7 bases had no gene match. The CDR3 length is 15 residues.

The chain joins TRBV5-1 to TRBJ2-3; the match to TRBD2 covers 10 bases. Sequencing was done on a sample of PBMCs. The TCR was taken from a man aged 35-49 years in good health and CMV-seropositive. As DNA, the CDR3 is TGCGCCAGCAGCCTTCAAGCGGGGGGGCGAGATACGCAGTATTTT. Protein sequence: CASSLQAGGRDTQYF.